Only a few counts were recorded for the clone carrying this TCR beta chain. Germline lookup yields CDR1 SEHNR and CDR2 FQNEAQ (reference sequence). Trimming cost V 1 base and J 3 bases, with 13 bases left between them. The CDR3 sequence is 15 residues long. These data are taken from a study of blood T cell repertoires in COVID-19. Looking at the study overall: From the United States, Italy and Spain came samples of acute and convalescent COVID-19.

Measured with immunoSEQ multiplex PCR; TCRdb has only the in-frame clones, and not every one. The repertoire holds more than 400,000 clones, roughly 87% seen once, with around 0.7% in the top ten. Self-reported history from a screening survey and questionnaire set each donor's cohort. The origin of this receptor is a woman under 30 who had recovered from COVID-19. The chain couples TRBV7-9 to TRBJ2-7; the D is unclear. Material for sequencing was PBMCs or T cells enriched from blood (not recorded which). CDR3 nucleotide sequence: TGTGCCAGCAGCTTAGATGCGACATTAAGCTACGAGCAGTACTTC. Its translation is CASSLDATLSYEQYF. The full variable domain, with the rest looked up from reference TRBV7-9 and TRBJ2-7, is DTGVSQNPRHKITKRGQNVTFRCDPISEHNRLYWYRQTLGQGPEFLTYFQNEAQLEKSRLLSDRFSAERPKGSFSTLEIQRTEQGDSAMYLCASSLDATLSYEQYFGPGTRLTVT.